This T cell receptor beta chain was obtained from a study of response to subunit inactivated influenza vaccine. TCRdb independently ran MiXCR on the RT-PCR reads; one entry per CDR3 protein. This table holds roughly 700,000 distinct CDR3 sequences, roughly 13% found once. CDR3 length: 12 amino acids. The V gene lost 1 base and the J gene lost 6 bases, with 8 bases spanning the gap. Germline values: CDR1 DFQATT, CDR2 SNEGSKA (reference sequence). This chain uses TRBV20-1 with TRBJ2-3; D call uncertain. The sequence was obtained from a man aged 50-59 years who received an inactivated influenza vaccine. The sequencing here drew on PBMCs from blood, taken 14 to 15 days before vaccination. In DNA, the CDR3 is TGCAGTGCTAGAGGGGCCGGGGATACGCAGTATTTT. Protein product: CSARGAGDTQYF.